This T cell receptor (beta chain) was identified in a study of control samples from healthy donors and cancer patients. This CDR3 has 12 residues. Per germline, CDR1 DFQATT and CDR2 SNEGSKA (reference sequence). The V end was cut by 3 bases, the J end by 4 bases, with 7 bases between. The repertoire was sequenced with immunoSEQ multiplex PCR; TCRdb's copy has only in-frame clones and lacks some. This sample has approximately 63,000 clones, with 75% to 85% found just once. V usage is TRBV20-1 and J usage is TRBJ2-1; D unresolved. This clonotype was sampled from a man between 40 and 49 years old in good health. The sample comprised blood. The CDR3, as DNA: TGCAGTGCTAGTGACGCGTACAATGAGCAGTTCTTC. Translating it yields CSASDAYNEQFF.